This TCR beta chain was profiled in a study of T cells after yellow fever vaccination. Whole-study results and caveats: The study noted that FACS-sorted repertoires could contain abundant clonotypes contaminating from the bulk population.

This CDR3 spans 16 amino acids. CDR1 and CDR2 (germline): LGHNA, YSLEER. The V end was cut by 0 bases, the J end by 8 bases, with 14 bases between. TCRdb called the 5' RACE reads again in MiXCR, with one record for every CDR3 protein. The table records 350,000 to 450,000 distinct CDR3 sequences, under 7.5% of them present only once. Notes on this clonotype: Its antigen is unidentified.

The sequence was obtained from a man aged 30 to 45 who received the YFV17D yellow fever vaccine. The sample here was PBMCs, taken 5 days after the yellow fever booster vaccination. The chain joins TRBV4-3 to TRBJ1-6; D unresolved. The CDR3 spells CASSQDLTVKDSPLHF. CDR3 coding DNA: TGCGCCAGCAGCCAAGATCTGACTGTCAAGGATTCACCCCTCCACTTT.